This entry concerns a single TCR beta chain. The investigators split CD4+ cells into a CD45RA+ naive subset and a CD45RA-negative memory subset. Replicate PCRs for sorted subsets used 200 ng DNA; this equaled 25,000 to 30,000 T cell genomes. In the original analysis: Filtering differed since immunoSEQ provided only junctions, with no quality scores. Profiling relied on immunoSEQ multiplex PCR, and the TCRdb table lists in-frame clones only, not all of them. The DNA gave D and trimming, while V, J and clone size come from that table. This sample yields about 1.5 million clones, of which approximately 98% are seen a single time; roughly 0.45% belongs to the top ten. This entry belongs to a study of shared clonotypes between healthy human individuals. Study as a whole: Per-donor plates numbered three CD4 naive, three CD4 memory, two CD8 naive and one CD8 memory.

This TCR came from a man younger than 45 in good health. Source material: naive CD4+ T cells sorted from blood. The subset was: CD45RA+ positively selected.

This CDR3 reads CASSQGGEQFF. The CDR3 coding sequence is TGCGCCAGCAGTCAAGGCGGGGAGCAGTTCTTC. The rearrangement uses TRBV10-1 and TRBJ2-1; tentatively, D is TRBD2 (5 bases). The CDR3 extends over 11 amino acids. Looked up from germline, CDR1 is WNHNN and CDR2 is SYGVQD (reference sequence). With 5 bases removed from V and 10 bases from J, the gap between germline ends came to 9 bases.